One and the same sample provided the 19 T cell receptor beta chains below, sequenced in a study of blood T cell repertoires in COVID-19. Here immunoSEQ multiplex PCR was the method, and the copy in TCRdb shows in-frame clones only, minus some. This table has hundreds of thousands of clones, about 87% appearing once. Sequenced sample: PBMCs or T cells enriched from blood (not recorded which). These receptors originate from a young woman who had recovered from COVID-19.

The V and J genes are TRBV28 and TRBJ2-7; possible D gene TRBD2, 6 bases. Trimming took off 6 bases at V and 3 bases at J, with 21 bases between the two ends. The germline V gene has CDR1 MDHEN and CDR2 SYDVKM. The CDR3 sequence is 16 residues long. Here the CDR3 reads CASSPPHSGQGYEQYF. The CDR3 bases are TGTGCCAGCAGCCCACCCCACAGCGGGCAGGGCTACGAGCAGTACTTC. Based on the CDR3 plus reference TRBV28 and TRBJ2-7, the full variable domain is DVKVTQSSRYLVKRTGEKVFLECVQDMDHENMFWYRQDPGLGLRLIYFSYDVKMKEKGDIPEGYSVSREKKERFSLILESASTNQTSMYLCASSPPHSGQGYEQYFGPGTRLTVT.

CDR3 coding DNA: TGTGCCATATTAGGCGGGGCTACTCCCCCGGGCGGGGCAGATACGCAGTATTTT. Translating it yields CAILGGATPPGGADTQYF. The gene calls are TRBV6-4 and TRBJ2-3; a weak D match, TRBD2 (6 bases). CDR3 length: 18 amino acids. The V end lost 10 bases, the J end lost 4 bases, and 30 bases lay between the germline ends. Germline V gene sequence: CDR1 MRHNA, CDR2 SNTAGT.

The chain carries TRBV7-9 and TRBJ1-6; the D gene is possibly TRBD1 (5 bases). CDR3 size: 14 residues. CDR1 is SEHNR, CDR2 FQNEAQ, per germline (reference sequence). Trimming stripped 2 bases from V and 7 bases from J, with 9 bases between. The CDR3 region has the DNA TGTGCCAGCAGCTTAATGGAGGGGAATTCACCCCTCCACTTT. This translates into CASSLMEGNSPLHF.

The chain combines TRBV13 with TRBJ2-7; D unclear. Looked up from germline, CDR1 is PRHDT and CDR2 is FYEKMQ (reference sequence). The CDR3 is 14 amino acids. Trimming removed 0 bases from V and 3 bases from J, with 9 bases in between. CDR3 loop: CASSLGPVIYEQYF. In DNA, the CDR3 is TGTGCCAGCAGCTTAGGGCCGGTGATCTACGAGCAGTACTTC.

The sample holds a few counts of this clone. The J gene is TRBJ2-3, the V gene TRBV7-2; weak D call: TRBD1 (6 bases). The germline CDR1 and CDR2 sequences are SGHTA and FQGNSA. This CDR3 comprises 17 residues. With 7 bases removed from V and 2 bases from J, the gap between germline ends came to 22 bases. The CDR3 DNA is TGTGCCAGCAATCCCAGAGGGGGACCTAGGCCCACAGATACGCAGTATTTT. It translates to CASNPRGGPRPTDTQYF. Variable domain in full (rest from reference TRBV7-2 and TRBJ2-3): GAGVSQSPSNKVTEKGKDVELRCDPISGHTALYWYRQSLGQGLEFLIYFQGNSAPDKSGLPSDRFSAERTGGSVSTLTIQRTQQEDSAVYLCASNPRGGPRPTDTQYFGPGTRLTVL.

The rearrangement joins TRBV7-2 to TRBJ2-5, with TRBD1 matching 9 bases. In germline, CDR1 is SGHTA, CDR2 FQGNSA. The CDR3 has 14 amino acids. The V gene end was trimmed by 4 bases and the J gene end by 3 bases; junction bases not matched to a gene: 3. CDR3 sequence: CASSSRTGEETQYF. CDR3 nucleotides: TGTGCCAGCAGCTCCCGGACAGGGGAAGAGACCCAGTACTTC.

This chain connects TRBV19 to TRBJ1-5, with D perhaps matching TRBD1 (6 bases). The V gene lost 5 bases and the J gene lost 3 bases, with 11 bases spanning the gap. Per germline, CDR1 LNHDA and CDR2 SQIVND (reference sequence). The CDR3 has 14 residues. CDR3 in DNA: TGTGCCAGTAGTCGGACAGCCCCCAATCAGCCCCAGCATTTT. This encodes CASSRTAPNQPQHF.

The J gene is TRBJ1-6, the V gene TRBV6-2 or TRBV6-3; 8 nucleotides match TRBD1. The CDR3 runs to 15 residues. Germline V gives CDR1 MNHEY, CDR2 SVGEGT. V lost 5 bases and J lost 7; bases outside the gene matches: 7. As DNA, the CDR3 is TGTGCCAGCAGTGACAGGGGTCAGTGGAATTCACCCCTCCACTTT. As protein: CASSDRGQWNSPLHF.

The count of this clone is one. V is TRBV27 and J is TRBJ2-1; 8 nucleotides line up with TRBD1. V lost 2 bases to trimming and J lost 5 bases; unmatched junction nucleotides: 5. CDR3 length equals 15 residues. Looked up from germline, CDR1 is MNHEY and CDR2 is SMNVEV (reference sequence). DNA of the CDR3: TGTGCCAGCAGTTTACGGGACAGGAGCAACAATGAGCAGTTCTTC. The encoded protein is CASSLRDRSNNEQFF.

J is TRBJ1-5 and V is TRBV11-3; D unclear. The CDR3 spans 14 residues. V was trimmed by 4 bases and J by 3 bases, leaving 10 bases between them. Germline V gives CDR1 SGHNT, CDR2 YENEEA. DNA for the CDR3: TGTGCCAGCAGCTCATGGAGCTTCAATCAGCCCCAGCATTTT. It translates to CASSSWSFNQPQHF.

This clone was seen a single time. The chain combines TRBV15 with TRBJ1-6, with 8 nucleotides matching TRBD1. The V segment lost 1 base and the J segment 7 bases; nucleotides outside the gene matches: 6. CDR1 LNHNV and CDR2 YYDKDF come from the germline V gene (reference sequence). The CDR3 consists of 16 residues. CDR3: CATSRVRTGRNSPLHF. The CDR3 DNA reads as TGTGCCACCAGCAGAGTTAGGACAGGGAGGAATTCACCCCTCCACTTT.

This clone has just one count. The rearrangement joins TRBV27 to TRBJ1-1; D gene unclear. Germline V lookup: CDR1 MNHEY, CDR2 SMNVEV (reference sequence). The CDR3 totals 15 residues. V lost 5 bases and J 5 bases, leaving 18 bases between the germline ends. The CDR3 loop reads CASSPLVGRWTEAFF. The CDR3 DNA reads TGTGCCAGCAGTCCCCTCGTCGGGAGGTGGACTGAAGCTTTCTTT.

This clone was seen just once. The chain links TRBV19 to TRBJ1-3, with 7 bases fitting TRBD1. Germline trimming cut 7 bases from V and 2 bases from J; bases unmatched to any gene: 8. Germline V CDR1 and CDR2: LNHDA, SQIVND (reference sequence). The CDR3 runs 15 residues. The CDR3 DNA follows: TGTGCCAGTACCAGACAGGGAATGACTGGAAACACCATATATTTT. Protein: CASTRQGMTGNTIYF.

V gene TRBV5-1 combines with J gene TRBJ1-1; 7 positions agree with TRBD1. CDR3 length: 17 residues. CDR1 and CDR2 from the germline V gene are SGHRS and YFSETQ. V shed 4 bases, J shed 4 bases, and the junction held 16 bases outside the gene matches. CDR3 nucleotides: TGCGCCAGCAGCCCAAGACAGGGCGGGCGGTCAGGCACTGAAGCTTTCTTT. Translated: CASSPRQGGRSGTEAFF.

V usage is TRBV2 and J usage is TRBJ2-7, with a tentative D call TRBD1 (6 bases). The germline V gene encodes CDR1 SNHLY and CDR2 FYNNEI. The CDR3 consists of 14 residues. V gave up 6 bases and J gave up 1 base, with 13 bases separating them. The CDR3 DNA reads TGTGCCAGCAGCCGAAACAGGGATTCCTACGAGCAGTACTTC. Encoded protein: CASSRNRDSYEQYF.

V usage is TRBV7-3 and J usage is TRBJ2-6; D gene unclear. Germline loops: CDR1 SGHTA, CDR2 FQGTGA. Deletions cut 4 bases from V and 2 bases from J, with 12 bases between. The CDR3 has 16 residues. CDR3 coding DNA: TGTGCCAGCAGCTCCATGGCTAGTCCTGGGGCCAACGTCCTGACTTTC. Protein sequence: CASSSMASPGANVLTF.

The chain has TRBV28 and TRBJ2-7; TRBD2 matches 12 bases. The V and J ends lost 3 bases and 5 bases, in that order; junction bases with no gene match: 8. The CDR3 totals 16 residues. In germline, CDR1 is MDHEN, CDR2 SYDVKM. Here the CDR3 DNA reads TGTGCCAGCAGTTTCCGACGACTAGCGGGAGCCCACGAGCAGTACTTC. This encodes CASSFRRLAGAHEQYF. Variable domain in full (rest from reference TRBV28 and TRBJ2-7): DVKVTQSSRYLVKRTGEKVFLECVQDMDHENMFWYRQDPGLGLRLIYFSYDVKMKEKGDIPEGYSVSREKKERFSLILESASTNQTSMYLCASSFRRLAGAHEQYFGPGTRLTVT.

The chain employs TRBV27 and TRBJ2-1; 11 bases agree with TRBD2. CDR1 and CDR2 (germline): MNHEY, SMNVEV (reference sequence). V dropped 3 bases and J dropped 9; count of bases not matched to a gene: 7. This CDR3 spans 15 amino acids. The CDR3 reads CASSFVAGGPREQFF. For the CDR3, the DNA is TGTGCCAGCAGTTTCGTAGCGGGGGGGCCGCGTGAGCAGTTCTTC.

The chain links TRBV7-9 to TRBJ2-1, with 9 positions matching TRBD2. Germline-derived CDR1 and CDR2 are SEHNR and FQNEAQ (reference sequence). This CDR3 contains 18 residues. V lost 1 base to trimming and J lost 7 bases; unmatched junction nucleotides: 14. This CDR3 reads CASSLGAASGMAGNEQFF. CDR3 nucleotide sequence: TGTGCCAGCAGCTTAGGAGCGGCTAGCGGGATGGCAGGGAATGAGCAGTTCTTC.